The entry below gives a single TCR beta chain sequence along with its context. Antigen unknown. The data belong to a study of T cell responses to AZD1222 COVID-19 vaccine. Looking at the study overall: Second-dose intervals of approximately 4 or approximately 12 weeks were pooled.

This table comes from immunoSEQ multiplex PCR, and its TCRdb copy is limited to in-frame clones, with some not included. This table holds approximately 76,000 clones, about 91% found once. Study-wide results and limits: Per reports, nearly half of all spike-specific TCRs target regions that are unmutated in variants. There were repertoire samples only from the period after the peak T cell response. An increase in Spike-specific TCR breadth and depth was observed after two AZD1222 doses.

With V trimmed by 2 bases and J by 3 bases, 3 bases remained unmatched. This CDR3 is 15 amino acids long. Germline assignment: CDR1 SNHLY and CDR2 FYNNEI. V and J are TRBV2 and TRBJ1-2, with 10 bases aligning to TRBD1. The specimen was peripheral blood, collected on day 0 of AZD1222 vaccination. This clonotype was obtained from an adult in good health. CDR3: CASSEMGQGYYGYTF. As DNA, the CDR3 is TGTGCCAGCAGTGAAATGGGACAGGGGTACTATGGCTACACCTTC.